This T cell receptor (beta chain) was observed in a study of OX40 agonist ivuxolimab in advanced cancers. Using immunoSEQ multiplex PCR, the repertoire was profiled, and TCRdb retains in-frame clones only, with some absent. Of about 53,000 clones in the sample, roughly 83% were seen once. Between the trimmed V and J ends, which lost 2 bases and 1 base, there was a span of 12 bases. The germline V gene has CDR1 KGHSH and CDR2 LQKENI. This CDR3 spans 15 amino acids. Specimen: CD4+ or CD8+ T cells sorted from blood, collected in a trial of the OX40 agonist ivuxolimab. The receptor was derived from an adult with an advanced solid tumor such as melanoma, head and neck, liver or kidney cancer. The chain couples TRBV18 to TRBJ2-7; a possible D gene is TRBD2 (6 bases). Here the CDR3 reads CASSPGLAGSYEQYF. The CDR3 region has the DNA TGTGCCAGCTCACCAGGACTCGCGGGATCCTACGAGCAGTACTTC.